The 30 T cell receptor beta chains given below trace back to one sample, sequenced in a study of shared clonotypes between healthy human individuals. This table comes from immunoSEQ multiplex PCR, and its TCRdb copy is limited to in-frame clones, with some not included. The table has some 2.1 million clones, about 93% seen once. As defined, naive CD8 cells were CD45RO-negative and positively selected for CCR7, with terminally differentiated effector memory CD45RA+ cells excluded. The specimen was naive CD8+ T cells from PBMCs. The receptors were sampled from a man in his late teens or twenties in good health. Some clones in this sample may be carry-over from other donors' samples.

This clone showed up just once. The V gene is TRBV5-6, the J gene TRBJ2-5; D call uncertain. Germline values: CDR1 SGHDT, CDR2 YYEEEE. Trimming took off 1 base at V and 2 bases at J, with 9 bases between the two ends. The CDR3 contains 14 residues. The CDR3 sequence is CASSLTPPQETQYF. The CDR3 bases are TGTGCCAGCAGCTTGACGCCCCCTCAAGAGACCCAGTACTTC.

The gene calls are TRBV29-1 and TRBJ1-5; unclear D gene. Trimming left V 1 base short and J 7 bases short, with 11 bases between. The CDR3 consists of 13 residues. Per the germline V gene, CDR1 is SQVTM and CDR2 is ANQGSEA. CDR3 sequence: CSVEVEAGQPQHF. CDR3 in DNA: TGCAGCGTTGAAGTTGAGGCGGGACAGCCCCAGCATTTT. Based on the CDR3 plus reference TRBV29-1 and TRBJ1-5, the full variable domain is SAVISQKPSRDICQRGTSLTIQCQVDSQVTMMFWYRQQPGQSLTLIATANQGSEATYESGFVIDKFPISRPNLTFSTLTVSNMSPEDSSIYLCSVEVEAGQPQHFGDGTRLSIL.

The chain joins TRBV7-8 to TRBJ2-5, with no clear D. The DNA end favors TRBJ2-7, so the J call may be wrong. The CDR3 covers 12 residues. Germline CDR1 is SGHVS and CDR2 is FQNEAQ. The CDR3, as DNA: TGTGCCAGCAGTCCCCTCTCCTACGAGCAGTACTTC. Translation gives CASSPLSYEQYF.

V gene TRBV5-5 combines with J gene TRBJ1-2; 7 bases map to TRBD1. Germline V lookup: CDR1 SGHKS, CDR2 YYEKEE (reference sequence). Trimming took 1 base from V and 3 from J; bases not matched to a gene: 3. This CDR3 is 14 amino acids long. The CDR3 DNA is TGTGCCAGCAGCTTGCACAGGGGATACTATGGCTACACCTTC. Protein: CASSLHRGYYGYTF.

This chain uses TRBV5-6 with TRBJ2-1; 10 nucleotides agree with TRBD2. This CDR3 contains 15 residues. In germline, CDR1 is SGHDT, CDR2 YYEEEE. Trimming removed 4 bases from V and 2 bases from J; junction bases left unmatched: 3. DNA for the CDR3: TGTGCCAGCAGCAGTCTAGCGGGAGCCTACAATGAGCAGTTCTTC. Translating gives CASSSLAGAYNEQFF.

CDR3 protein: CASSLVGTSGRETQYF. The DNA for the CDR3 is TGTGCCAGCAGTTTAGTGGGGACTAGCGGGAGAGAGACCCAGTACTTC. The chain employs TRBV28 and TRBJ2-5; TRBD2 matches at 14 bases. This CDR3 has 16 amino acids. The V and J ends lost 2 bases and 4 bases, in that order; junction bases with no gene match: 3. Germline V gene data show CDR1 as MDHEN and CDR2 as SYDVKM.

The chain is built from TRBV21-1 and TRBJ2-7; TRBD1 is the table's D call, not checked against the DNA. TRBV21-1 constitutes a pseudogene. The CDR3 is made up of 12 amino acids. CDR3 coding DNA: TGTGCCAGCCGGGACAGTACCTACGAGCAGTACTTC. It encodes CASRDSTYEQYF.

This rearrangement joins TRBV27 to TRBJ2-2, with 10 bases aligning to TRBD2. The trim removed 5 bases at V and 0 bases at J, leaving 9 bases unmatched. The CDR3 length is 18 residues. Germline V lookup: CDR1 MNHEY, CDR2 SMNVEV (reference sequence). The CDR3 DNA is TGTGCCAGCAGTCCTGGACTAGCGGTACCATCGAACACCGGGGAGCTGTTTTTT. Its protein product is CASSPGLAVPSNTGELFF.

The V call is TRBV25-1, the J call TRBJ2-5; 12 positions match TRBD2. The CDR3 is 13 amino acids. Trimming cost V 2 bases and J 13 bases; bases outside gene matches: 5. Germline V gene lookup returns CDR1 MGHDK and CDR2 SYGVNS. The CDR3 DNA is TGTGCCAGCAGTGAACCCGGACTAGCGGGACGGTACTTC. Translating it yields CASSEPGLAGRYF.

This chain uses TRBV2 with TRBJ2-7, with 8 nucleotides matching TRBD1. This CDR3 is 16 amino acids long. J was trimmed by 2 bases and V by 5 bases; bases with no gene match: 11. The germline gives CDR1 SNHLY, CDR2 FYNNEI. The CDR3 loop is CASSPDRGKQAYEQYF. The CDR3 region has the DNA TGTGCCAGCAGTCCCGACAGGGGTAAGCAGGCCTACGAGCAGTACTTC.

The CDR3 coding sequence is TGTGCCAGCAGCTTAATATCAACCAATGAGCAGTTCTTC. It codes for CASSLISTNEQFF. V is TRBV11-2 and J is TRBJ2-1, with no clear D. The CDR3 runs 13 residues. Germline V lookup: CDR1 SGHAT, CDR2 FQNNGV. V lost 2 bases and J lost 6, with 8 bases in between.

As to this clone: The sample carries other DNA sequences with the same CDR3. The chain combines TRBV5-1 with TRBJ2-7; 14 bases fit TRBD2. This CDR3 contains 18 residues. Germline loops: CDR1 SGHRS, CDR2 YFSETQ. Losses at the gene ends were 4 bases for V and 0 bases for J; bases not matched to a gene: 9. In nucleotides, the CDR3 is TGCGCCAGCAGCCCCGGACTAGCGGGAGGATCGCTCTCCTACGAGCAGTACTTC. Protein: CASSPGLAGGSLSYEQYF.

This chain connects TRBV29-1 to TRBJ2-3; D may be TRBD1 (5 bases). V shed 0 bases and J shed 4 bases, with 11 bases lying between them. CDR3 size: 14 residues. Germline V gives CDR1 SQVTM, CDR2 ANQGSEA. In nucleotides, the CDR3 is TGCAGCGTTGAAGATCCAGGGTTAGCAGATACGCAGTATTTT. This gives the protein CSVEDPGLADTQYF.

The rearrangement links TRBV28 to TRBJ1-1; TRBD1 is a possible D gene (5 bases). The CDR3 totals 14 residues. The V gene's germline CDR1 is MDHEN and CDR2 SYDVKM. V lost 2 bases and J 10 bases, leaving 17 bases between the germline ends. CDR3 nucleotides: TGTGCCAGCAGTTTAAGGGGACCCTTAAGGGGAGCTTTCTTT. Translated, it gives CASSLRGPLRGAFF.

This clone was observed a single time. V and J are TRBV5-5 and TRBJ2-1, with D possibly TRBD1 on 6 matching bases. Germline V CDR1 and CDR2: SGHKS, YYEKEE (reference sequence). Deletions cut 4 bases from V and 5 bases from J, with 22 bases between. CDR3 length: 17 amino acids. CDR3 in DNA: TGTGCCAGCAGCCTGGTGGCCACAGGGTCAGGGCACAATGAGCAGTTCTTC. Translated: CASSLVATGSGHNEQFF.

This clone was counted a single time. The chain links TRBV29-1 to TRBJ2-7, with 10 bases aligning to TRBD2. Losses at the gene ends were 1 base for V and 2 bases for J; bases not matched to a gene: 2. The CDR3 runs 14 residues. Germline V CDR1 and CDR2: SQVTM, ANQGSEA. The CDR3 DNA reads TGCAGCGTTGAAGGGAGCGGGAGGGCCTACGAGCAGTACTTC. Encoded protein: CSVEGSGRAYEQYF.

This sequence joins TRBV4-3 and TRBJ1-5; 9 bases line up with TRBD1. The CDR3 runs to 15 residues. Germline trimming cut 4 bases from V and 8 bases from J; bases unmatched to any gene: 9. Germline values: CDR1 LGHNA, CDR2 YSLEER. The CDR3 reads CASSRGTGLFEPQHF. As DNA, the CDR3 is TGCGCCAGCAGCCGGGGGACAGGGCTGTTTGAGCCCCAGCATTTT.

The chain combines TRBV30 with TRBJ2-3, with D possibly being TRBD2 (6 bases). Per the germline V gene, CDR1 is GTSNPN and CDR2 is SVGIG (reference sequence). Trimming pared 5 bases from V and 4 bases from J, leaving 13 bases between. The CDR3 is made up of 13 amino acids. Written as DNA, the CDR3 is TGTGCCTGGGCGGGGAGTCGGGCAGATACGCAGTATTTT. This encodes CAWAGSRADTQYF.

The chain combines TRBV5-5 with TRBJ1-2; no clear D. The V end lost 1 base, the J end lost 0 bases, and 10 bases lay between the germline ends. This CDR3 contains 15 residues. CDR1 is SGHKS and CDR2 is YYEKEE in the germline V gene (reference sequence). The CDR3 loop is CASSLFRTPNYGYTF. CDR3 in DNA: TGTGCCAGCAGCTTGTTCAGAACTCCTAACTATGGCTACACCTTC.

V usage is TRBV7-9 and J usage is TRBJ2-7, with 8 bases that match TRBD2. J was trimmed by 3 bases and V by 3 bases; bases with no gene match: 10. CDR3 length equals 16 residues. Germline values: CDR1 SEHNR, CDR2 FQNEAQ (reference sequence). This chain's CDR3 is CASSLGAAGVLYEQYF. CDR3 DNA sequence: TGTGCCAGCAGCTTGGGTGCAGCGGGAGTACTCTACGAGCAGTACTTC.

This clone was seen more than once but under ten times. CDR3 DNA: TGTGCCAGCAACTACAATGAAAAACTGTTTTTT. Protein product: CASNYNEKLFF. The chain has TRBV7-9 and TRBJ1-4; no firm D call. The CDR3 is 11 residues long. V was cut by 7 bases and J by 5 bases, with 5 bases left in between. Germline lookup yields CDR1 SEHNR and CDR2 FQNEAQ (reference sequence).

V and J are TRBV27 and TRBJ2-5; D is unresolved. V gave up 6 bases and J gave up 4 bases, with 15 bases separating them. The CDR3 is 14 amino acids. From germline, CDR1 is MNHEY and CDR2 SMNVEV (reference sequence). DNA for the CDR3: TGTGCCAGCAGCCCCCTGGGCGATGTAGAGACCCAGTACTTC. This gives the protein CASSPLGDVETQYF.

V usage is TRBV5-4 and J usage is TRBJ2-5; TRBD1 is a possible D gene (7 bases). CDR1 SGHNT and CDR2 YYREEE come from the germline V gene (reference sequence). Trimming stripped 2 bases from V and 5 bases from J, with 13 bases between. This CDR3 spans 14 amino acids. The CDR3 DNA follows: TGTGCCAGCAGCTTTCAGGGGGGAGAGGAGACCCAGTACTTC. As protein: CASSFQGGEETQYF. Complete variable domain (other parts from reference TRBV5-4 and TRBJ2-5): ETGVTQSPTHLIKTRGQQVTLRCSSQSGHNTVSWYQQALGQGPQFIFQYYREEENGRGNFPPRFSGLQFPNYSSELNVNALELDDSALYLCASSFQGGEETQYFGPGTRLLVL.

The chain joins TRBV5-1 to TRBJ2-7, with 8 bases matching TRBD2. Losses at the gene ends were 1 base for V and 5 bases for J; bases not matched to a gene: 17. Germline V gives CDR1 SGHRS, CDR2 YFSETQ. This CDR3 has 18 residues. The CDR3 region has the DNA TGCGCCAGCAGCTTGTGGGACTCTGGCGGGAGGAGGGAAGACGAGCAGTACTTC. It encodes CASSLWDSGGRREDEQYF.

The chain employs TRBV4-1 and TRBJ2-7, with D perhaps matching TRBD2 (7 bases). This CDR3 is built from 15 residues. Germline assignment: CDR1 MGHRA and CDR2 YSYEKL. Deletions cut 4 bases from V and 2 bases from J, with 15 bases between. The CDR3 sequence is CASSPGASGPYEQYF. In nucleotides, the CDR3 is TGCGCCAGCAGCCCGGGGGCTAGCGGCCCCTACGAGCAGTACTTC.

As DNA, the CDR3 is TGCGCCAGCAGCTTGAGTGGACACGTTCCCTACGAGCAGTACTTC. Protein sequence: CASSLSGHVPYEQYF. V gene TRBV5-1 combines with J gene TRBJ2-7; TRBD1 is a possible D gene (5 bases). This CDR3 region has 15 residues. Per germline, CDR1 SGHRS and CDR2 YFSETQ. Trimming took off 1 base at V and 2 bases at J, with 13 bases between the two ends. Full variable domain (missing parts from reference TRBV5-1 and TRBJ2-7): KAGVTQTPRYLIKTRGQQVTLSCSPISGHRSVSWYQQTPGQGLQFLFEYFSETQRNKGNFPGRFSGRQFSNSRSEMNVSTLELGDSALYLCASSLSGHVPYEQYFGPGTRLTVT.

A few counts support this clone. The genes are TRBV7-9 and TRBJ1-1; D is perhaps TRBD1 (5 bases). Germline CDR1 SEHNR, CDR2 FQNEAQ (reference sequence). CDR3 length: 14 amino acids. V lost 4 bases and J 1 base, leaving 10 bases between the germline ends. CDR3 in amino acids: CASSSDRTNTEAFF. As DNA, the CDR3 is TGTGCCAGCAGCTCCGACAGAACGAACACTGAAGCTTTCTTT. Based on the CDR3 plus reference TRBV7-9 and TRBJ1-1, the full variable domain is DTGVSQNPRHKITKRGQNVTFRCDPISEHNRLYWYRQTLGQGPEFLTYFQNEAQLEKSRLLSDRFSAERPKGSFSTLEIQRTEQGDSAMYLCASSSDRTNTEAFFGQGTRLTVV.

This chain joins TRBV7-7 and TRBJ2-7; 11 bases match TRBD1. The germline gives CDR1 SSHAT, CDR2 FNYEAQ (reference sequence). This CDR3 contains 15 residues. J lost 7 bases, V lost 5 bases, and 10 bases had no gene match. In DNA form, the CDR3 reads TGTGCCAGCAGCCCCGTAGGGGGACAGGGGGTGGAGCAGTACTTC. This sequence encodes CASSPVGGQGVEQYF.

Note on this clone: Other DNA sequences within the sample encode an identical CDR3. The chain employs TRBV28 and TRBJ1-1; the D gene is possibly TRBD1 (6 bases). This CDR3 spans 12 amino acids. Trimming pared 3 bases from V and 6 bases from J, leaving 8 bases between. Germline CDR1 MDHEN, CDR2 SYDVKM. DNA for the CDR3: TGTGCCAGCAGTTTTAGGGGGGCTGAAGCTTTCTTT. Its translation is CASSFRGAEAFF.

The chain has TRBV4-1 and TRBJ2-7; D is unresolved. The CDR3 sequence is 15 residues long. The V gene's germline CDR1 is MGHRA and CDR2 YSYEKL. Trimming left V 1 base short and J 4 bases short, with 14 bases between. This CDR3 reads CASSQGLNREYEQYF. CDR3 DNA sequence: TGCGCCAGCAGCCAAGGACTCAACCGCGAATACGAGCAGTACTTC.